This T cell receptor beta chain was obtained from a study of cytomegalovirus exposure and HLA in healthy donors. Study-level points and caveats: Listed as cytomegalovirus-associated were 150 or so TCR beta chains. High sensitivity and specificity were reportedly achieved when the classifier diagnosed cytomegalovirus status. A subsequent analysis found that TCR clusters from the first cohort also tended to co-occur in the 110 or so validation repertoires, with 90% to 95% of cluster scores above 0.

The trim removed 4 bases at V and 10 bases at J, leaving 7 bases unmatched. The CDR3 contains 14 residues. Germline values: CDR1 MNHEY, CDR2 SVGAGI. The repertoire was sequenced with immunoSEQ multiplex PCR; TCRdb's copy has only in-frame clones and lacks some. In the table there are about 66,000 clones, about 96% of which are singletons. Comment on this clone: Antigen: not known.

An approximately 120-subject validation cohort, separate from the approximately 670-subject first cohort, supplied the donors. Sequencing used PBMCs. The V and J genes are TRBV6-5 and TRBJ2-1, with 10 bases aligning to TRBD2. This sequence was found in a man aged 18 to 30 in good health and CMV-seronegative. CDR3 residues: CASSWSGLAEEQFF. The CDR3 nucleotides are TGTGCCAGCAGTTGGAGCGGACTAGCGGAGGAGCAGTTCTTC.